This TCR beta chain was sequenced during a study of T cell clonality in common variable immunodeficiency. Points from the study as a whole: Repertoire-complication correlations in CVID were limited by patient heterogeneity. CVID subjects showed higher TCRbeta clonality than healthy controls. Fewer deletions and N-nucleotide insertions were reportedly seen in common variable immunodeficiency TCR beta sequences.

The table lists this clone with many counts. The antigen remains undetermined. The CDR3 end falls 3 residues outside the read, so it is completed with the germline J gene. V lost 1 base to trimming and J lost 9 bases; unmatched junction nucleotides: 4. Per germline, CDR1 DFQATT and CDR2 SNEGSKA (reference sequence). This CDR3 contains 14 residues. Method: immunoSEQ multiplex PCR; TCRdb's copy keeps in-frame clones and lacks some. The data show more than 35,000 clones, with none appearing a single time. The sequence came from a human donor with common variable immunodeficiency. The rearrangement joins TRBV20-1 to TRBJ1-6, with TRBD1 matching over 9 bases. Material: peripheral blood mononuclear cells. CDR3 DNA (partial): TGCAGTGCTAGAGCGGGACAGGGACCTTCACCC. It translates to CSARAGQGPSP. The whole CDR3 region reads CSARAGQGPSPLHF.